The following is a TCR beta chain sequence with its context. The sample holds many counts of this clonotype. Its antigen specificity is not known. No base-level quality is on record; no much larger clone is a single base apart. These data belong to a study of T cell repertoires in cytomegalovirus infection (dated by TCRdb to about 2019). Broadly, across the study: Peptide stimulations targeted recently identified HLA-C-restricted CMV epitopes, whose presentation resists viral immunomodulation, together with well-studied HLA-B-restricted epitopes. Because public TCR beta signatures pointed to carriage of CMV infection together with the matching HLA type, the HLA type of each donor mattered for the analysis.

The treatment or condition label of this sample denotes: in vitro stimulation with specific CMV peptide epitopes to enrich CMV-specific T cells. The sequencer was an Illumina HiSeq 1500. TCRdb passed the public sequencing reads through fastp at Q25 and MiXCR, retaining productive beta sequences. Identical CDR3 proteins give one entry, which carries the most common genes and DNA. The sample table records 700,000 to 850,000 distinct CDR3 sequences; 32% of these occur just once. The top ten clones comprise 9.5% to 15% of the sample. What the study reported, not specific to this receptor: The ex vivo response was dominated by HLA-C-restricted CMV-specific TCR beta clonotypes, which also provided the single most frequent clonotype in two of eight donors. In both this cohort and an independent roughly 330-donor cohort, the cumulative frequency of public TCR beta family members distinguished carriers of CMV infection plus the relevant HLA type.

This clonotype originated in a human donor in good health (CMV status not recorded). Some clones in this sample may be carry-over from other donors' samples. Here the sequenced sample was cultured CD8+ T cells from PBMCs, taken from culture after CMV antigen stimulation.

The DNA reads as follows: TGTGCCAGCAGTTACCACACTAGGTCTGTGACAGGAAACACTGAAGCTTTCTTT. This yields the protein CASSYHTRSVTGNTEAFF. Recombination joined TRBV6-5 with TRBJ1-1; TRBD1 is a possible D gene, resting on 6 matching bases. Between the V and J ends, shortened by 2 bases and 2 bases respectively, the junction contains 21 bases. CDR1 and CDR2 were assigned from the germline V gene as MNHEY and SVGAGI. Including the terminal cysteine and phenylalanine, the CDR3 comprises 18 residues. Of the read, only the CDR3 DNA is kept; its 54 bases are in frame from base 1.